The 22 T cell receptor beta chains presented below share a single source sample, sequenced in a study of shared clonotypes between healthy human individuals. The method was immunoSEQ multiplex PCR; TCRdb's version includes in-frame clones alone and lacks a portion of them. The sample records about 1.1 million clones, about 84% being singletons. The sequenced sample was memory CD4+ T cells from PBMCs. Described subset: CD45RA-negative fraction. All receptors derive from a man between 18 and 29 years old in good health. Some clones in this sample may be carry-over from other donors' samples.

The chain joins TRBV18 to TRBJ1-3, with D tentatively TRBD1 (6 bases). CDR3 length equals 15 residues. The V gene lost 3 bases and the J gene lost 0 bases, with 9 bases spanning the gap. Germline CDR1 KGHSH, CDR2 LQKENI. The CDR3 region is CASSPSDSSGNTIYF. For the CDR3, the DNA is TGTGCCAGCTCACCTTCGGACAGCTCTGGAAACACCATATATTTT.

About this clone: This probably arose from a read error, given a far larger clone one base away. The V gene is TRBV6-1, the J gene TRBJ1-2; 7 bases agree with TRBD1. The V gene's germline CDR1 is MNHNS and CDR2 SASEGT. CDR3 length equals 13 residues. Here the CDR3 reads CANSGTANYGYTF. In DNA form, the CDR3 reads TGTGCCAACAGTGGGACAGCTAACTATGGCTACACCTTC.

This clone was picked up one time. The chain links TRBV2 to TRBJ1-3, with D maybe TRBD1 (6 bases). Germline assignment: CDR1 SNHLY and CDR2 FYNNEI. Trimming stripped 7 bases from V and 3 bases from J, with 13 bases between. The CDR3 runs to 14 residues. CDR3 loop: CASTPGAVGNTIYF. CDR3 in DNA: TGTGCCAGCACACCAGGGGCAGTTGGAAACACCATATATTTT.

The chain employs TRBV29-1 and TRBJ1-1; no firm D call. Between the trimmed V and J ends, which lost 5 bases and 1 base, there was a span of 11 bases. Looked up from germline, CDR1 is SQVTM and CDR2 is ANQGSEA. There are 13 residues in the CDR3. CDR3 DNA sequence: TGCAGCGTTTCGAATTCACCGAACACTGAAGCTTTCTTT. Amino acids: CSVSNSPNTEAFF. Full variable domain (outside the CDR3, taken from reference TRBV29-1 and TRBJ1-1): SAVISQKPSRDICQRGTSLTIQCQVDSQVTMMFWYRQQPGQSLTLIATANQGSEATYESGFVIDKFPISRPNLTFSTLTVSNMSPEDSSIYLCSVSNSPNTEAFFGQGTRLTVV.

This clone was counted between two and nine times. Other DNA sequences of this sample code for an identical CDR3. This rearrangement joins TRBV30 to TRBJ1-1, with no clear D. The germline gives CDR1 GTSNPN, CDR2 SVGIG (reference sequence). The length of the CDR3 is 12 residues. Trimming stripped 3 bases from V and 0 bases from J, with 5 bases between. The CDR3 here is CAWRRLNTEAFF. CDR3 coding DNA: TGTGCCTGGAGGAGGTTGAACACTGAAGCTTTCTTT.

The chain couples TRBV7-8 to TRBJ1-5; unclear D gene. Germline V lookup: CDR1 SGHVS, CDR2 FQNEAQ. Trimming took 4 bases from V and 7 from J, leaving 14 bases between them. The CDR3 contains 14 residues. The CDR3: CASSSVRGKQPQHF. CDR3 nucleotides: TGTGCCAGCAGCTCCGTACGAGGGAAACAGCCCCAGCATTTT.

The chain has TRBV6-4 and TRBJ2-3, with 10 bases that match TRBD2. V lost 4 bases to trimming and J lost 1 base; unmatched junction nucleotides: 5. The CDR3 has 16 residues. The germline V gene has CDR1 MRHNA and CDR2 SNTAGT. The CDR3 here is CASSVSGTSGTDTQYF. In DNA, the CDR3 is TGTGCCAGCAGTGTATCCGGGACTAGCGGCACAGATACGCAGTATTTT.

The gene calls are TRBV5-1 and TRBJ2-7; no clear D. The V and J ends lost 0 bases and 5 bases respectively, with 15 bases between them. Germline lookup yields CDR1 SGHRS and CDR2 YFSETQ. This CDR3 region has 15 residues. CDR3 region: CASSLGRVRGNEQYF. CDR3 nucleotide sequence: TGCGCCAGCAGCTTGGGTAGGGTCCGTGGAAACGAGCAGTACTTC. The entire variable domain, with the rest obtained from reference TRBV5-1 and TRBJ2-7, is as follows: KAGVTQTPRYLIKTRGQQVTLSCSPISGHRSVSWYQQTPGQGLQFLFEYFSETQRNKGNFPGRFSGRQFSNSRSEMNVSTLELGDSALYLCASSLGRVRGNEQYFGPGTRLTVT.

In regard to this clone: A far larger clone lies a single base away; this is likely a read error. V gene TRBV7-2 combines with J gene TRBJ2-5; no clear D gene. The CDR3 sequence is 13 residues long. The germline CDR1 and CDR2 sequences are SGHTA and FQGNSA. Trimming cost V 3 bases and J 2 bases, with 7 bases left between them. The CDR3 region is CASSLRRQETQYF. The DNA for the CDR3 is TGTGCCAGCAGCTTGCGGCGACAAGAGACCCAGTACTTC.

The rearrangement links TRBV11-2 to TRBJ2-3, with 10 bases aligning to TRBD1. The CDR3 covers 14 residues. Per the germline V gene, CDR1 is SGHAT and CDR2 is FQNNGV. The junction had 7 bases not matched to a gene; V was cut back by 5 bases and J by 8 bases. The CDR3 is CASSPGQGGGTQYF. CDR3 DNA sequence: TGTGCCAGCAGCCCAGGACAGGGGGGTGGTACGCAGTATTTT. The full variable domain, in which reference TRBV11-2 and TRBJ2-3 provide the parts outside the CDR3, is EAGVAQSPRYKIIEKRQSVAFWCNPISGHATLYWYQQILGQGPKLLIQFQNNGVVDDSQLPKDRFSAERLKGVDSTLKIQPAKLEDSAVYLCASSPGQGGGTQYFGPGTRLTVL.

With regard to this clone: Additional DNA sequences in this sample encode the identical CDR3. V usage is TRBV7-2 and J usage is TRBJ2-2; tentative D call: TRBD2 (5 bases). Germline V gene data show CDR1 as SGHTA and CDR2 as FQGNSA. This CDR3 spans 13 amino acids. Trimming left V 5 bases short and J 6 bases short, with 10 bases between. The DNA of the CDR3 is TGTGCCAGCAGCCTAGAGGGCGCCGGGGAGCTGTTTTTT. Amino acid sequence: CASSLEGAGELFF. The full variable domain, its missing parts supplied by reference TRBV7-2 and TRBJ2-2, is GAGVSQSPSNKVTEKGKDVELRCDPISGHTALYWYRQSLGQGLEFLIYFQGNSAPDKSGLPSDRFSAERTGGSVSTLTIQRTQQEDSAVYLCASSLEGAGELFFGEGSRLTVL.

The rearrangement uses TRBV6-6 and TRBJ1-4; D remains ambiguous. The CDR3 extends over 14 amino acids. V was trimmed by 2 bases and J by 8 bases, leaving 12 bases between them. Germline V CDR1 and CDR2: MNHNY, SVGAGI (reference sequence). CDR3 bases: TGTGCCAGCAGTTACCTCCTCTCAGACGAAAAACTGTTTTTT. Translated: CASSYLLSDEKLFF.

This clone showed up just once. The genes are TRBV6-1 and TRBJ2-3, with no clear D. The length of the CDR3 is 12 residues. V lost 0 bases and J lost 9, with 7 bases in between. Germline loops: CDR1 MNHNS, CDR2 SASEGT. The CDR3 nucleotides read TGTGCCAGCAGTGAAGCCCCTCCGACGCAGTATTTT. The encoded protein is CASSEAPPTQYF.

Points on this clone: It is likely a read error: a sequence one base away is far more abundant. The sample contains more than one DNA sequence encoding this CDR3. The rearrangement joins TRBV5-6 to TRBJ2-5, with a tentative D call TRBD1 (8 bases). The germline gives CDR1 SGHDT, CDR2 YYEEEE. Trimming pared 2 bases from V and 5 bases from J, leaving 13 bases between. The CDR3 spans 14 residues. The CDR3 region has the DNA TGTGCCAGCAGCTTCGGACAGGGAGGGGAGACCCAGTACTTC. This codes for CASSFGQGGETQYF.

CDR3 region: CASSVGGLSEKLFF. The CDR3 DNA follows: TGTGCCAGCAGCGTAGGGGGGCTCAGTGAAAAACTGTTTTTT. The V gene is TRBV9, the J gene TRBJ1-4; the D gene is possibly TRBD1 (6 bases). With 0 bases removed from V and 7 bases from J, the gap between germline ends came to 10 bases. CDR1 SGDLS and CDR2 YYNGEE come from the germline V gene. CDR3 length equals 14 residues.

In its sample, this clone was seen a few times. V gene TRBV28 combines with J gene TRBJ2-7, with D uncertain. Per germline, CDR1 MDHEN and CDR2 SYDVKM. The V end was cut by 5 bases, the J end by 6 bases, with 14 bases between. This CDR3 region has 13 residues. Here the CDR3 reads CASSLKVEFEQYF. Here the CDR3 DNA reads TGTGCCAGCAGTCTAAAGGTCGAGTTCGAGCAGTACTTC. The full variable domain, in which reference TRBV28 and TRBJ2-7 provide the parts outside the CDR3, is DVKVTQSSRYLVKRTGEKVFLECVQDMDHENMFWYRQDPGLGLRLIYFSYDVKMKEKGDIPEGYSVSREKKERFSLILESASTNQTSMYLCASSLKVEFEQYFGPGTRLTVT.

This clone was counted a single time. The chain has TRBV27 and TRBJ2-3; TRBD2 agrees at 7 bases. The J segment lost 3 bases and the V segment lost 9 bases, leaving 9 bases of the junction unmatched. The CDR3 contains 14 residues. The germline gives CDR1 MNHEY, CDR2 SMNVEV (reference sequence). CDR3 amino acids: CASTLAVGTDTQYF. The DNA of the CDR3 is TGTGCCAGTACCCTAGCGGTGGGGACAGATACGCAGTATTTT.

The CDR3 loop reads CASSQVGQGRQYF. As DNA, the CDR3 is TGTGCCAGCAGCCAAGTAGGGCAGGGAAGACAGTACTTC. The chain carries TRBV14 and TRBJ2-4; the D gene is possibly TRBD1 (5 bases). CDR1 and CDR2 from the germline V gene are SGHDN and FVKESK. The CDR3 length is 13 residues. Trimming left V 1 base short and J 13 bases short, with 14 bases between.

The chain is built from TRBV2 and TRBJ2-1; 11 bases match TRBD2. Germline CDR1 SNHLY, CDR2 FYNNEI. The CDR3 loop spans 18 amino acids. V shed 3 bases and J 0 bases; nucleotides not matched to a gene: 7. The CDR3 DNA reads as TGTGCCAGCAGTGATCCCGTTAGCGGGAGGGCCTCCTACAATGAGCAGTTCTTC. Protein sequence: CASSDPVSGRASYNEQFF.

The V and J genes are TRBV2 and TRBJ2-1, with 7 bases that match TRBD1. This CDR3 has 14 amino acids. CDR1 is SNHLY and CDR2 is FYNNEI in the germline V gene. V shed 1 base and J 8 bases; nucleotides not matched to a gene: 5. CDR3 residues: CASSEGLGGDEQFF. The CDR3 bases are TGTGCCAGCAGTGAAGGGTTAGGGGGCGATGAGCAGTTCTTC.

The V call is TRBV30, the J call TRBJ2-1; TRBD1 aligns across 8 bases. V lost 5 bases and J lost 8; bases outside the gene matches: 5. The germline V gene has CDR1 GTSNPN and CDR2 SVGIG (reference sequence). The CDR3 is made up of 12 amino acids. The CDR3 is CAWSRRGHEQFF. CDR3 DNA sequence: TGTGCCTGGTCTCGCAGGGGGCATGAGCAGTTCTTC.

This clone was seen a few times. The chain combines TRBV6-5 with TRBJ2-7, with 10 bases identical to TRBD1. CDR1 and CDR2 (germline): MNHEY, SVGAGI. V dropped 6 bases and J dropped 5; count of bases not matched to a gene: 10. CDR3 length equals 15 residues. The DNA of the CDR3 is TGTGCCAGCAGATCCGCCGGGACAGGGGACGACGAGCAGTACTTC. Protein: CASRSAGTGDDEQYF.